The clone carrying this T cell receptor beta chain was seen more than once but under ten times. Germline CDR1 is SGHRS and CDR2 is YFSETQ. V was clipped by 0 bases and J by 4 bases, with 14 bases between them. The CDR3 has 16 residues. This sample was included in a study of patients and donors after allogeneic stem cell transplantation. TCRdb processed the RT-PCR reads anew with MiXCR; each CDR3 protein has one entry. The sample lists about a million distinct CDR3 sequences; under 20% were seen once. This TCR came from a human donor who was either an allogeneic HSCT recipient or a stem cell or donor lymphocyte infusion donor (not recorded which). It is not recorded whose cells these are; they may come from a transplant donor. The sample taken for sequencing was blood, either unsorted or a sorted T cell fraction (not recorded which). The chain carries TRBV5-1 and TRBJ2-1; TRBD1 is a possible D gene (7 bases). CDR3 bases: TGCGCCAGCAGCTTGGGCGGGACAGCTACTTACAATGAGCAGTTCTTC. It codes for CASSLGGTATYNEQFF.